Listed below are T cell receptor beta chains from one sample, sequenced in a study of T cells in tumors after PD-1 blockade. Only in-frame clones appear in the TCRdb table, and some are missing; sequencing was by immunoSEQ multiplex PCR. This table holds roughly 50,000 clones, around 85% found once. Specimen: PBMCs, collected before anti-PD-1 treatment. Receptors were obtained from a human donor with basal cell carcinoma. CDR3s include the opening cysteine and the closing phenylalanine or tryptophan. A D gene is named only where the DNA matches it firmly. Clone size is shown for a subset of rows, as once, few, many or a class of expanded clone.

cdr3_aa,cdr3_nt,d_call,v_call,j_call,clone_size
CAWSVIGTDRGYTF,TGTGCCTGGAGTGTAATAGGAACCGATCGTGGCTACACCTTC,.,TRBV30,TRBJ1-2,.
CSARWGPNNSPLHF,TGCAGCGCCCGTTGGGGGCCCAATAATTCACCCCTCCACTTT,.,TRBV29-1,TRBJ1-6,.
CATSDPWRGNSEQYF,TGTGCCACCAGTGACCCGTGGCGGGGTAACTCCGAGCAGTACTTC,.,TRBV24-1,TRBJ2-7,.
CASGLGWVQFF,TGTGCTAGTGGTTTGGGTTGGGTGCAGTTCTTC,.,TRBV12-5,TRBJ2-1,.
CASSLAGGTLTYEQYF,TGTGCCAGCAGCTTAGCAGGGGGGACCCTAACCTACGAGCAGTACTTC,.,TRBV7-9,TRBJ2-7,.
CASRADRPQHF,TGTGCCAGCAGGGCAGACAGACCCCAGCATTTT,.,TRBV2,TRBJ1-5,few
CAITVTGADTGELFF,TGTGCCATCACAGTTACAGGGGCGGACACCGGGGAGCTGTTTTTT,TRBD1,TRBV10-3,TRBJ2-2,.
CASSTTVAKVLAQHF,TGTGCCAGTAGTACGACAGTTGCCAAGGTATTAGCCCAGCATTTT,.,TRBV19,TRBJ1-5,.
CASSPPRPTLNTEAFF,TGTGCCAGCTCACCACCGAGACCTACCTTGAACACTGAAGCTTTCTTT,.,TRBV18,TRBJ1-1,.
CASSLFPGGNTIYF,TGCGCCAGCAGCTTGTTTCCGGGTGGAAACACCATATATTTT,.,TRBV5-1,TRBJ1-3,.
CASSQPAAGEKLFF,TGTGCCAGCAGCCAACCGGCAGCAGGGGAAAAACTGTTTTTT,.,TRBV3-1/TRBV3-2,TRBJ1-4,few
CASSLYPTDNEQFF,TGTGCCAGCAGTTTATATCCGACAGACAATGAGCAGTTCTTC,.,TRBV27,TRBJ2-1,.
CASSWDSSGANVLTF,TGTGCCAGCAGCTGGGACAGCTCTGGGGCCAACGTCCTGACTTTC,TRBD1,TRBV5-4,TRBJ2-6,.
CASSPEPFSYNSPLHF,TGTGCCAGCAGCCCGGAGCCGTTCTCCTATAATTCACCCCTCCACTTT,.,TRBV5-4,TRBJ1-6,.
CASSRPWEQYF,TGTGCCAGCAGCCGCCCCTGGGAGCAGTACTTC,.,TRBV6-2/TRBV6-3,TRBJ2-7,.
CASSSQGLGNQPQHF,TGTGCCAGCAGTTCACAGGGGCTGGGCAATCAGCCCCAGCATTTT,TRBD1,TRBV28,TRBJ1-5,.
CASSLSQGALEQYF,TGCGCCAGCAGCCTTTCCCAGGGGGCGCTTGAGCAGTACTTC,TRBD1,TRBV5-1,TRBJ2-7,.
CASSSTGLESTYNEQFF,TGTGCCAGTAGTAGCACGGGACTAGAGTCAACCTACAATGAGCAGTTCTTC,TRBD2,TRBV19,TRBJ2-1,.
CASRFETGGVGTEAFF,TGTGCCAGCAGATTCGAGACAGGGGGCGTAGGAACTGAAGCTTTCTTT,TRBD1,TRBV2,TRBJ1-1,.
CASSPDRPLNTGELFF,TGTGCCAGTAGTCCTGACAGGCCATTAAACACCGGGGAGCTGTTTTTT,.,TRBV19,TRBJ2-2,.
CASSLLAGGPTDTQYF,TGTGCCAGCAGCCTTCTAGCGGGGGGGCCCACAGATACGCAGTATTTT,TRBD2,TRBV3-1/TRBV3-2,TRBJ2-3,.
CATSATANSGANVLTF,TGTGCCACCAGCGCAACAGCGAACTCTGGGGCCAACGTCCTGACTTTC,.,TRBV15,TRBJ2-6,few
CATSDSAKSYQETQYF,TGTGCCACCAGTGATTCGGCGAAATCGTACCAAGAGACCCAGTACTTC,.,TRBV24-1,TRBJ2-5,.
CASSIIQEADTQYF,TGTGCCAGTAGTATCATCCAGGAGGCAGATACGCAGTATTTT,.,TRBV19,TRBJ2-3,.
CASSIPNTGELFF,TGTGCCAGTAGTATCCCGAACACCGGGGAGCTGTTTTTT,.,TRBV19,TRBJ2-2,.
CASSLQGATGELFF,TGTGCCAGCAGTTTACAGGGGGCGACCGGGGAGCTGTTTTTT,TRBD1,TRBV6-5,TRBJ2-2,.
CASSQARTGVPPLHF,TGTGCCAGCAGCCAAGCAAGGACAGGGGTCCCACCCCTCCACTTT,TRBD1,TRBV3-1/TRBV3-2,TRBJ1-6,few
CASSQGGYGYTF,TGTGCCAGCAGCCAGGGTGGCTATGGCTACACCTTC,.,TRBV12-3/TRBV12-4,TRBJ1-2,few
CASSLPGQAHNEQFF,TGTGCCAGCTCACTTCCGGGACAGGCGCACAATGAGCAGTTCTTC,TRBD1,TRBV18,TRBJ2-1,.
CASSLGQTNTEAFF,TGTGCCAGCAGTTTAGGCCAGACTAACACTGAAGCTTTCTTT,.,TRBV27,TRBJ1-1,once
CASSSGEGLGTGELFF,TGTGCCAGCAGCTCCGGAGAAGGCCTCGGCACCGGGGAGCTGTTTTTT,.,TRBV11-3,TRBJ2-2,.
CASILGGTNTEAFF,TGTGCCAGCATCCTCGGAGGGACCAACACTGAAGCTTTCTTT,.,TRBV6-5,TRBJ1-1,.
CASSQEGLGGEEEQFF,TGCGCCAGCAGCCAAGAAGGATTAGGCGGGGAAGAGGAGCAGTTCTTC,.,TRBV4-1,TRBJ2-1,.
CASRTGGSGYTF,TGTGCCAGCAGGACAGGGGGCAGTGGCTACACCTTC,TRBD1,TRBV2,TRBJ1-2,medium-sized
CASSVATSVETQYF,TGTGCCAGCAGCGTAGCTACTAGCGTAGAGACCCAGTACTTC,TRBD2,TRBV9,TRBJ2-5,.
CASSLSGGTGELFF,TGTGCCAGCAGCCTATCAGGGGGCACCGGGGAGCTGTTTTTT,TRBD1,TRBV14,TRBJ2-2,once
CASSLGGLGAEAFF,TGTGCCAGCAGTTTGGGGGGGCTGGGCGCTGAAGCTTTCTTT,.,TRBV28,TRBJ1-1,.
CASSHGTGGQETQYF,TGCGCCAGCAGCCACGGGACAGGGGGCCAAGAGACCCAGTACTTC,TRBD1,TRBV5-1,TRBJ2-5,.
CSGLRGEAFF,TGCAGCGGCCTTAGGGGTGAAGCTTTCTTT,.,TRBV29-1,TRBJ1-1,.
CASSESWGVSNQPQHF,TGCGCCAGCAGTGAGTCGTGGGGGGTAAGCAATCAGCCCCAGCATTTT,.,TRBV10-2,TRBJ1-5,.